Detailed here is one T cell receptor beta chain. Its antigen is undetermined. TCRdb used MiXCR to reprocess the reads, holding one entry per CDR3 protein. This table has fewer than 1,000,000 distinct CDR3 sequences, about 33% appearing once. Trimming pared 2 bases from V and 1 base from J, leaving 5 bases between. CDR3 size: 13 residues. Germline loops: CDR1 MGHRA, CDR2 YSYEKL. This entry comes from a study of T cell repertoires in cytomegalovirus infection. Study overall: Alongside well-studied HLA-B-restricted CMV epitopes, recently identified HLA-C-restricted CMV epitopes were also used. In public TCR beta signatures, there were indications of both CMV infection and matching HLA type.

Notes on the study in general: Cumulative public TCR beta family frequency identified carriers of CMV plus the relevant HLA. Ex vivo responses were dominated by HLA-C-restricted CMV-specific TCR beta clonotypes.

The sequence was collected from a human donor in good health (CMV status not recorded). Some clones in this sample may be carry-over from other donors' samples. Sequencing used cultured CD8+ T cells from PBMCs, obtained from culture after CMV antigen stimulation. The chain employs TRBV4-1 and TRBJ1-1; D unclear. The CDR3 loop is CASSQTKNTEAFF. The DNA for the CDR3 is TGCGCCAGCAGCCAAACAAAGAACACTGAAGCTTTCTTT.